The T cell receptor (beta chain) under discussion was sequenced for a study of T cells after yellow fever vaccination (dated 2019 in TCRdb). Concerning the study at large: The SMART-Seq v4 Ultra Low Input RNA kit was used to prepare libraries from fractions with low cell numbers. To follow T-cell clones before and after primary and booster YFV17D yellow fever vaccination, bulk TCR alpha and beta repertoires were sequenced over time. Two healthy male donors made up the cohort, one aged 18 to 29 years and the other aged 30 to 39 years. Blood was drawn at multiple timepoints before and after primary and secondary immunization, with bulk PBMC replicates and cell subsets isolated. The investigation overall reported the following: The secondary T-cell response was found to be weaker but faster than the primary response, with a peak reached on day 5 rather than on day 15. A small share of clonotypes occurred in both CD4 and CD8 compartments, likely arising from convergent recombination. Only a couple of donors were included in the study, so the extent to which the findings can be generalized is limited. FACS-sorted repertoires could contain abundant contaminating clonotypes from the bulk population, so computational filtering was required. After the booster, most of the clones that had expanded following primary vaccination were detected again (almost 98% of CD4 and around 90% of CD8), which suggests that memory was broadly maintained.

Trimming removed 6 bases from V and 10 bases from J, leaving 18 bases between the germline ends. Taken from cysteine to phenylalanine, the CDR3 has 12 residues. Just the 36-base CDR3 DNA is kept, in frame starting at base 1. CDR1 and CDR2 were assigned from the germline V gene as SQVTM and ANQGSEA. Instrument used: Illumina NovaSeq 6000. Synthesis of TCR cDNA relied on 5'RACE template switching, a step that introduced a universal primer site along with unique molecular identifiers. cDNA synthesis was primed from both the TCR alpha and TCR beta constant segments. Library amplification used two PCR steps, and the second PCR step added sample barcodes and sequencing adapters. Sequencing of libraries was performed on Illumina HiSeq 2500 (2x100 bp) or NovaSeq (2x150 bp). In the source study's methods: MIGEC was used to demultiplex reads and collapse the reads into UMI consensus sequences, and MiXCR was used for V(D)J alignment. Using edgeR on replicate PBMC samples, clonotypes were called vaccine-responding if FDR was below 0.01 and the log2 fold change was above 5 up to day 15. CD4 or CD8 identity was assigned to each bulk clonotype according to whether the clonotype was present at higher abundance in the sequenced CD4 repertoire or the sequenced CD8 repertoire. TCRdb's own reprocessing of the public reads used fastp at Q25 and MiXCR and kept productive beta chains. Rows with one shared CDR3 protein collapse into an entry with the most common genes and DNA. The V and J calls here are based on TCRdb, not the publication. The table for this sample lists approximately 250,000 distinct CDR3 sequences; about 3.7% of them were counted only once. The top ten clonotypes cover under 20% of the sample.

In light of the paper, this sample's treatment or condition label describes: live attenuated yellow fever vaccine strain. At each blood-draw timepoint, two biological replicates of bulk PBMCs were obtained. A standard Ficoll-Paque protocol was used to isolate PBMCs from peripheral blood. RNA was extracted with TriZol from bulk PBMCs, CD4 and CD8 fractions, and dextramer-positive and dextramer-negative fractions. This clonotype was detected many times. Its target antigen remains unknown. Base quality data are lacking; no much larger clone is found one base away. The origin of this receptor is a young man who received the YFV17D yellow fever vaccine. Sequencing was performed on PBMCs, taken 15 days after the yellow fever booster vaccination. The chain joins TRBV29-1 to TRBJ1-1; the D gene assignment is ambiguous. Here is the DNA: TGCAGCGTCGGAGCGGAATCCCAAGGAGCTTTCTTT. It translates as CSVGAESQGAFF.